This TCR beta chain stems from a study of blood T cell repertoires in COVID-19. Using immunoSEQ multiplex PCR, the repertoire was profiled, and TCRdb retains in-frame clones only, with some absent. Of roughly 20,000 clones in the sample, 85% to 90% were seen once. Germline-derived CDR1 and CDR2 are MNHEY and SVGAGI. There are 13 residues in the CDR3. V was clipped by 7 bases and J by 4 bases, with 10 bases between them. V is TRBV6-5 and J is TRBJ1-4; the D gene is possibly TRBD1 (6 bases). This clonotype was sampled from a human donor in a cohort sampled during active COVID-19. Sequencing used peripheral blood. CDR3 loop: CASTRTVNEKLFF. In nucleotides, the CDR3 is TGTGCCAGCACCCGGACAGTTAATGAAAAACTGTTTTTT.